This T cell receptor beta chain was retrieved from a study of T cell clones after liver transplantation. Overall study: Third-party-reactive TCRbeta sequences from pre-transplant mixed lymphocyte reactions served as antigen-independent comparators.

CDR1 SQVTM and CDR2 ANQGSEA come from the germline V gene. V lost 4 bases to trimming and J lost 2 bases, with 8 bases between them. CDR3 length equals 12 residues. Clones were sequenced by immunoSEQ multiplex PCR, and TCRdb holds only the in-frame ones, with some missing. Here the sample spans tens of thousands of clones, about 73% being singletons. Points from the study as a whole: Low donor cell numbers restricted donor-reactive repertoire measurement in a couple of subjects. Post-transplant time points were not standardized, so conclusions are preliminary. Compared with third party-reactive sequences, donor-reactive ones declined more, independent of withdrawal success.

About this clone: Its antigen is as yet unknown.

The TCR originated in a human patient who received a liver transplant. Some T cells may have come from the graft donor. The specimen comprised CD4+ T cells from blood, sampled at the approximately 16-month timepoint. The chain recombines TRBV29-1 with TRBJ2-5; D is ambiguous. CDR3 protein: CSVALVQETQYF. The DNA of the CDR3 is TGCAGCGTTGCGTTGGTACAAGAGACCCAGTACTTC.